This T cell receptor (beta chain) emerged from a study of beta chain features in type 1 diabetes. The CDR3 sequence is 15 residues long. With 0 bases removed from V and 5 bases from J, the gap between germline ends came to 13 bases. The V gene's germline CDR1 is LNHNV and CDR2 YYDKDF (reference sequence). Markers CD45RO/CCR7/CD25/CD127/CD95/CD27 served to sort CD4+ naive, central memory, regulatory and stem cell-like memory cells. All of the isolated RNA was reverse transcribed, so expressed TCRB transcripts were sequenced. For naive, central memory and regulatory T cell samples, reads averaged around 3.8 million. Sequencing used immunoSEQ multiplex PCR; TCRdb keeps in-frame clones, though not all of them. The data show 300,000 to 350,000 clones, 8% seen once.

The genes are TRBV15 and TRBJ2-5; weak D call: TRBD2 (6 bases). Sequencing was carried out using central memory CD4+ T cells from blood. This receptor was taken from a woman aged 18-35 years in good health. CDR3: CATSRDRYRGETQYF. The DNA of the CDR3 is TGTGCCACCAGCAGAGATCGGTATCGGGGGGAGACCCAGTACTTC.